This TCR beta chain was profiled in a study of cytomegalovirus exposure and HLA in healthy donors. About the study: Prior work identified 100 million to 130 million unique TCR beta sequences in approximately 180 million T cells.

This CDR3 has 16 amino acids. Germline V gene data show CDR1 as ENHRY and CDR2 as SYGVKD. With 6 bases clipped from V and 8 bases from J, the junction kept 16 bases outside the gene matches. Although they were nominally healthy when sampled, donors likely had unrecorded immune exposures. Study-level findings and limits: Altogether, 160 or so TCR beta chains were recorded as cytomegalovirus-associated.

Only a few counts were recorded for this clone. Its antigen is unidentified. A multiplex PCR was run with 60 Vbeta primers and 13 Jbeta primers. Repertoires were generated with immunoSEQ multiplex PCR, while TCRdb's copy carries only in-frame clones and drops some. Of 100,000 to 150,000 clones in the sample, approximately 82% are singletons; the top ten hold approximately 1.5%. The chain employs TRBV10-3 and TRBJ1-2; 9 nucleotides line up with TRBD1. This receptor was obtained from a female donor in good health and CMV-seronegative. The sample consisted of PBMCs. The CDR3 sequence: CAISGPGQGVSGGYTF. CDR3 coding DNA: TGTGCCATCAGCGGTCCGGGACAGGGTGTATCAGGAGGCTACACCTTC.